This is a list of T cell receptor beta chains from one sample in a study of blood T cells in healthy people across ages. A single record per CDR3 protein comes from TCRdb applying MiXCR to the 5' RACE reads. This sample has some 710,000 distinct CDR3 sequences; about 20% occur once, and the top ten carry roughly 22%. Sequencing was done on a sample of blood. The source of these receptors is a man in his sixties or seventies in good health. The CDR3 runs from the conserved cysteine through the conserved F or W. The D gene is left open where the match is weak. Clone size appears in some rows only: once, few, many, or a class for an expanded clone.

v_gene	j_gene	d_gene	abundance	CDR3aa	CDR3nt
TRBV14	TRBJ1-1	TRBD1	-	CASRRQGGTNTEAFF	TGTGCCAGCAGGCGACAGGGGGGGACGAACACTGAAGCTTTCTTT
TRBV28	TRBJ2-3	TRBD2	many	CASSTPGASGGATDTQYF	TGTGCCAGCAGTACCCCCGGAGCTAGCGGGGGGGCTACAGATACGCAGTATTTT
TRBV29-1	TRBJ1-3	-	few	CSVVPSGSGNTIYF	TGCAGCGTTGTCCCCTCGGGTTCTGGAAACACCATATATTTT
TRBV28	TRBJ2-7	-	-	CASIWADGITGEQYF	TGTGCCAGCATATGGGCGGACGGTATAACCGGCGAGCAGTACTTC
TRBV29-1	TRBJ2-1	-	few	CSVASNLNNEQFF	TGCAGCGTGGCTAGCAACTTAAACAATGAGCAGTTCTTC
TRBV21-1	TRBJ2-1	-	few	CASSRELQGALIGEQFF	TGTGCCAGCAGCAGAGAACTACAGGGGGCGCTCATTGGTGAGCAGTTCTTC
TRBV11-3	TRBJ2-1	TRBD2	few	CASSLGLLAGYNEQFF	TGTGCCAGCAGCTTAGGGTTGCTAGCGGGGTACAATGAGCAGTTCTTC
TRBV7-2	TRBJ2-3	-	-	CASSTHLSTDTQYF	TGTGCCAGCAGCACCCACCTAAGTACAGATACGCAGTATTTT
TRBV7-2	TRBJ2-1	-	-	CASSPRANNEQFF	TGTGCCAGCAGTCCTAGGGCAAACAATGAGCAGTTCTTC
TRBV7-9	TRBJ2-5	-	-	CASSLVGAPNLQYF	TGTGCCAGCAGCTTAGTTGGGGCCCCTAATCTCCAGTACTTC
TRBV6-2/TRBV6-3	TRBJ2-3	TRBD2	-	CASSSLAGHTDTQYF	TGTGCCAGCAGTTCTCTAGCGGGCCACACAGATACGCAGTATTTT
TRBV7-2	TRBJ2-5	-	-	CASSFGPSETQYF	TGTGCCAGCAGCTTCGGGCCAAGCGAGACCCAGTACTTC
TRBV20-1	TRBJ2-1	-	-	CSARLGRSNNEQFF	TGCAGTGCTAGATTGGGGAGATCGAATAATGAGCAGTTCTTC
TRBV29-1	TRBJ1-4	-	few	CSVAGTDEKLFF	TGCAGCGTAGCCGGGACGGATGAAAAACTGTTTTTT
TRBV5-1	TRBJ1-2	TRBD1	-	CASSLDRGLDRGYTF	TGCGCCAGCAGCTTGGACAGGGGGCTGGATCGTGGCTACACCTTC
TRBV4-3	TRBJ2-1	TRBD2	-	CASSWSGSYVNEQFF	TGCGCCAGCAGCTGGAGCGGGAGCTATGTTAATGAGCAGTTCTTC
TRBV20-1	TRBJ2-2	-	few	CSASRGVAGELFF	TGCAGTGCTAGTCGTGGGGTCGCCGGGGAGCTGTTTTTT
TRBV12-3/TRBV12-4	TRBJ2-3	-	-	CASSLYASTDTQYF	TGTGCCAGCAGTTTATATGCCTCCACAGATACGCAGTATTTT
TRBV28	TRBJ1-1	TRBD1	-	CASSPQGAGGGLEAFF	TGTGCCAGCAGTCCGCAGGGGGCCGGAGGGGGGCTTGAAGCTTTCTTT
TRBV12-3/TRBV12-4	TRBJ2-1	TRBD2	-	CASSFKLAGAYNEQFF	TGTGCCAGCAGTTTTAAACTAGCGGGAGCCTACAATGAGCAGTTCTTC
TRBV6-1	TRBJ2-5	-	-	CASSKAGETQYF	TGTGCCAGCAGCAAAGCGGGAGAGACCCAGTACTTC
TRBV12-3/TRBV12-4	TRBJ1-2	-	-	CASSFKRAAYGYTF	TGTGCCAGCAGTTTTAAGAGGGCGGCCTATGGCTACACCTTC
TRBV6-5	TRBJ1-4	-	-	CASSLNPAATNEKLFF	TGTGCCAGCAGCCTAAACCCAGCGGCAACTAATGAAAAACTGTTTTTT
TRBV14	TRBJ1-1	-	few	CASSQGRMMEAFF	TGTGCCAGCAGCCAAGGCCGAATGATGGAAGCTTTCTTT
TRBV24-1	TRBJ2-1	-	-	CATKTEYNEQFF	TGTGCCACCAAAACAGAGTACAATGAGCAGTTCTTC
TRBV28	TRBJ2-5	TRBD2	-	CASSRLAGQETQYF	TGTGCCAGCAGTCGACTAGCGGGGCAAGAGACCCAGTACTTC
TRBV2	TRBJ2-2	TRBD1	-	CASWDRGFNTGELFF	TGTGCCAGCTGGGACAGGGGCTTCAACACCGGGGAGCTGTTTTTT
TRBV11-2	TRBJ2-7	-	few	CASSLDPAYEQYF	TGTGCCAGCAGCTTAGATCCCGCCTACGAGCAGTACTTC
TRBV20-1	TRBJ2-4	-	-	CSASVQRAKNIQYF	TGCAGTGCTAGCGTTCAGCGGGCCAAAAACATTCAGTACTTC
TRBV9	TRBJ2-7	TRBD2	-	CASSAGTSGYEQYF	TGTGCCAGCAGCGCCGGGACTAGTGGTTACGAGCAGTACTTC
TRBV28	TRBJ1-1	-	-	CASSLARTNTEAFF	TGTGCCAGCAGTTTAGCCCGTACTAACACTGAAGCTTTCTTT
TRBV20-1	TRBJ2-5	TRBD1	many	CSARDPGGGIEWTQYF	TGCAGTGCTAGAGATCCAGGGGGCGGTATAGAGTGGACCCAGTACTTC
TRBV6-5	TRBJ1-4	-	many	CATAQAVTNEKLFF	TGTGCCACCGCACAGGCGGTCACTAATGAAAAACTGTTTTTT
TRBV11-2	TRBJ1-1	TRBD1	-	CASSPDRGGWTEAFF	TGTGCCAGCAGCCCCGACAGGGGTGGATGGACTGAAGCTTTCTTT
TRBV15	TRBJ2-3	TRBD1	-	CATSSNRGSTDTQYF	TGTGCCACCAGCAGTAACAGGGGGAGCACAGATACGCAGTATTTT
TRBV12-3/TRBV12-4	TRBJ2-3	TRBD2	-	CASSSGLAVRTDTQYF	TGTGCCAGCAGCTCGGGACTAGCGGTGCGCACAGATACGCAGTATTTT
TRBV12-3/TRBV12-4	TRBJ2-3	-	few	CASSLSETDTQYF	TGTGCCAGCAGTTTAAGTGAGACAGATACGCAGTATTTT
TRBV12-3/TRBV12-4	TRBJ2-3	-	few	CASSFWLWENMVTDTQYF	TGTGCCAGCAGTTTTTGGCTATGGGAAAACATGGTCACAGATACGCAGTATTTT
TRBV7-2	TRBJ1-1	-	once	CASSIGTSTEAFF	TGTGCCAGCAGCATCGGGACAAGCACTGAAGCTTTCTTT
TRBV20-1	TRBJ2-5	-	-	CSAYKLESGETQYF	TGCAGTGCCTACAAACTAGAAAGCGGAGAGACCCAGTACTTC
TRBV20-1	TRBJ1-4	-	-	CSGGGEEVGKLFF	TGCAGTGGTGGGGGTGAGGAGGTCGGAAAACTGTTTTTT
TRBV7-9	TRBJ2-7	-	few	CASSIWRAEQYF	TGTGCCAGCAGCATATGGAGGGCCGAGCAGTACTTC
TRBV5-1	TRBJ1-4	-	-	CASRENPGAYEKLFF	TGCGCCAGCAGGGAGAACCCAGGGGCGTACGAAAAACTGTTTTTT
TRBV12-3/TRBV12-4	TRBJ2-4	TRBD1	few	CASSLQGGAKNIQYF	TGTGCCAGCAGTTTACAAGGGGGCGCCAAAAACATTCAGTACTTC
TRBV20-1	TRBJ2-5	TRBD2	-	CSAPETSGGQETQYF	TGCAGTGCCCCGGAGACTAGCGGGGGGCAAGAGACCCAGTACTTC
TRBV5-1	TRBJ2-7	-	many	CASSLAPAPETYEQYF	TGCGCCAGCAGCCTAGCCCCGGCACCAGAAACCTACGAGCAGTACTTC
TRBV20-1	TRBJ2-3	TRBD2	once	CSAKIAGAQGTQYF	TGCAGTGCTAAGATAGCGGGGGCGCAGGGTACGCAGTATTTT
TRBV28	TRBJ2-3	TRBD2	few	CASSLVSGSADTQYF	TGTGCCAGCAGTTTGGTTAGCGGGAGTGCAGATACGCAGTATTTT
TRBV18	TRBJ2-5	-	few	CASSPTDGKETQYF	TGTGCCAGCTCACCAACGGACGGAAAAGAGACCCAGTACTTC
TRBV12-3/TRBV12-4	TRBJ2-6	-	few	CASSLTLGSSGANVLTF	TGTGCCAGCAGTTTAACATTAGGGAGTTCTGGGGCCAACGTCCTGACTTTC
TRBV20-1	TRBJ2-2	TRBD2	-	CSARDLDTGLAGTGELFF	TGCAGTGCTAGAGATCTTGATACCGGACTAGCAGGCACCGGGGAGCTGTTTTTT
TRBV14	TRBJ2-1	-	-	CASSHWGTFSYNEQFF	TGTGCCAGCAGCCACTGGGGGACTTTCTCCTACAATGAGCAGTTCTTC
TRBV6-5	TRBJ2-1	TRBD2	-	CATRPGLAGPYNEQFF	TGTGCCACGCGGCCAGGACTAGCGGGGCCATACAATGAGCAGTTCTTC
TRBV5-1	TRBJ2-1	TRBD1	-	CASSWGTGGFNEQFF	TGCGCCAGCAGCTGGGGGACAGGGGGCTTCAATGAGCAGTTCTTC
TRBV7-2	TRBJ1-1	-	-	CASSSPGAGLTEAFF	TGTGCCAGCAGCTCGCCGGGGGCAGGGCTCACTGAAGCTTTCTTT
TRBV5-1	TRBJ2-3	-	few	CASSLKLASTDTQYF	TGCGCCAGCAGCTTGAAATTAGCCAGCACAGATACGCAGTATTTT
TRBV6-2/TRBV6-3	TRBJ2-5	-	-	CATQNGKGSETQYF	TGTGCCACCCAGAACGGGAAAGGATCAGAGACCCAGTACTTC
TRBV20-1	TRBJ1-2	-	once	CSARDLERGEYGYTF	TGCAGTGCTAGAGATCTGGAAAGGGGGGAGTATGGCTACACCTTC
TRBV3-1	TRBJ2-1	-	-	CASSQSRLEQFF	TGTGCCAGCAGTCAATCGCGGCTAGAGCAGTTCTTC
TRBV12-3/TRBV12-4	TRBJ2-7	-	few	CASSFRLAYEQYF	TGTGCCAGCAGTTTCCGGTTAGCGTACGAGCAGTACTTC